Reported below is one T cell receptor (beta chain). Germline V gene sequence: CDR1 LGHDT, CDR2 YNNKEL (reference sequence). Trimming pared 3 bases from V and 4 bases from J, leaving 27 bases between. The CDR3 covers 19 residues. About 0.5 to 1 ug RNA was reverse transcribed with random hexamers. Multiplex PCR with immunoSEQ amplified the TCR beta CDR3 across 54 Vbeta and 13 Jbeta. A single record per CDR3 protein comes from TCRdb applying MiXCR to the immunoSEQ multiplex PCR reads. The repertoire consists of 80,000 or so distinct CDR3 sequences, with approximately 94% occurring once and the leading ten covering about 0.5%. These data originate in a study of CD8 T cells in Susac syndrome. Study summary: The sequenced Susac syndrome patients included more than five who had clinically active disease and eight or nine who were in remission. Patients with Susac syndrome, at blood draw, were therapy-naive, on corticosteroids, or on intravenous immunoglobulin alone.

Sequencing of TCR beta, carried out with a high-throughput approach, was applied to CD8+ and CD4+ T cells from the blood. J is TRBJ1-1 and V is TRBV3-1; possibly TRBD1 for D (6 bases). The TCR sequence derives from a human donor with Susac syndrome. Source material: CD8+ T cells from PBMCs. CDR3 protein: CASSQIYRQDHKRGTEAFF. In nucleotides, the CDR3 is TGTGCCAGCAGCCAGATTTACCGACAGGATCACAAAAGGGGCACTGAAGCTTTCTTT.